The TCR beta chain under discussion was sequenced for a study of T cell responses to AZD1222 COVID-19 vaccine. The study's findings and limits: The donor cohort was predominantly white British with a female majority, and clonal diversity may have been underestimated.

This CDR3 contains 16 residues. With 6 bases removed from V and 2 bases from J, the gap between germline ends came to 17 bases. The germline gives CDR1 SEHNR, CDR2 FQNEAQ (reference sequence). Sequencing used immunoSEQ multiplex PCR; TCRdb keeps in-frame clones, though not all of them. The sample includes 150,000 or so clones, about nine tenths of them seen just once. Concerning this clone itself: The antigen is not known.

Combined were second doses at about 4 or about 12 weeks. The rearrangement joins TRBV7-9 to TRBJ1-3, with D unresolved. The sequencing used peripheral blood, collected 28 days after the second AZD1222 dose. This TCR was recovered from an adult who received the AZD1222 COVID-19 vaccine. The CDR3 spells CASSSRRSEAGNTIYF. CDR3 DNA sequence: TGTGCCAGCAGTTCTCGTAGGTCAGAAGCTGGAAACACCATATATTTT.